The T cell receptor beta chain described here comes from a study of cytomegalovirus exposure and HLA in healthy donors. A few counts support this clone. Its antigen remains unidentified. Primers included in the PCR were 60 Vbeta and 13 Jbeta primers. Only in-frame clones appear in the TCRdb table, and some are missing; sequencing was by immunoSEQ multiplex PCR. The sample lists some 120,000 clones; about 10% were seen once. Broader study findings: Later work showed greater clonal expansion in HLA-associated TCR beta chains than in equally common others.

CDR1 is MNHNS, CDR2 SASEGT, per germline. This CDR3 region has 13 residues. Germline trimming cut 4 bases from V and 4 bases from J; bases unmatched to any gene: 2. The sample was PBMCs. The chain uses TRBV6-1 and TRBJ2-5; TRBD1 matches at 8 bases. The TCR originated in a woman under 30 in good health and CMV-seropositive. CDR3 nucleotides: TGTGCCAGCAGTGGACAGGGGACAGAGACCCAGTACTTC. Translating it yields CASSGQGTETQYF.